This TCR beta chain derives from a study of control samples from healthy donors and cancer patients. CDR3 length: 13 residues. V lost 6 bases and J lost 4; bases outside the gene matches: 4. CDR1 is MDHEN and CDR2 is SYDVKM in the germline V gene. The method was immunoSEQ multiplex PCR; TCRdb's version includes in-frame clones alone and lacks a portion of them. In the table there are around 190,000 clones, around 94% of which are singletons. The source of this sequence is a man aged 25 to 40 in good health. The chain joins TRBV28 to TRBJ1-1; TRBD1 aligns across 8 bases. The sample comprised blood. The CDR3 nucleotides are TGTGCCAGCAGAAGACAGGGGAGCACTGAAGCTTTCTTT. This codes for CASRRQGSTEAFF.